The next 5 T cell receptor beta chains were all read from a single sample in a study of T cell repertoires in cytomegalovirus infection. MiXCR, applied by TCRdb to the reads, yields one record per CDR3 protein. The data contain about 300,000 distinct CDR3 sequences, over 20% of them seen just once; the ten biggest clones take up roughly 13%. The sequenced sample was PBMCs. The receptors stem from a human donor in good health (CMV status not recorded). Some clones in this sample may be carry-over from other donors' samples.

CDR3: CAISTAGENTEAFF. CDR3 coding DNA: TGTGCCATCAGCACCGCAGGGGAGAACACTGAAGCTTTCTTT. This chain connects TRBV10-3 to TRBJ1-1, with D perhaps TRBD1 (6 bases). The length of the CDR3 is 14 residues. Germline values: CDR1 ENHRY, CDR2 SYGVKD. Trimming removed 6 bases at V and 1 base at J, with 12 bases between.

The sample holds a few counts of this clonotype. This chain links TRBV28 with TRBJ2-7; D could derive from TRBD1 or TRBD2 (5 bases each). The CDR3 has 14 amino acids. Trimming took 3 bases from V and 5 from J, leaving 14 bases between them. The germline V gene has CDR1 MDHEN and CDR2 SYDVKM. CDR3 protein: CASSFVGTFNEQYF. The CDR3 nucleotides read TGTGCCAGCAGTTTTGTCGGGACCTTCAACGAGCAGTACTTC. The whole variable domain, filled in from reference TRBV28 and TRBJ2-7, reads DVKVTQSSRYLVKRTGEKVFLECVQDMDHENMFWYRQDPGLGLRLIYFSYDVKMKEKGDIPEGYSVSREKKERFSLILESASTNQTSMYLCASSFVGTFNEQYFGPGTRLTVT.

This clonotype was picked up a small number of times. The V and J genes are TRBV12-3 or TRBV12-4 and TRBJ2-7; 11 bases match TRBD2. V lost 5 bases, J lost 4 bases, and 7 bases stayed unmatched. This CDR3 has 15 residues. Here the CDR3 DNA reads TGTGCCAGCAGTCAACCTAGCGGGGGGAGATACGAGCAGTACTTC. Protein: CASSQPSGGRYEQYF.

The sample holds a few counts of this clonotype. The chain employs TRBV19 and TRBJ2-6, with 8 bases identical to TRBD1. CDR3 size: 16 residues. Germline CDR1 LNHDA, CDR2 SQIVND (reference sequence). The V and J ends lost 6 bases and 7 bases, in that order; junction bases with no gene match: 11. The CDR3 loop is CASRDRAVGRANVLTF. As DNA, the CDR3 is TGTGCCAGTAGGGACAGGGCTGTAGGTAGAGCCAACGTCCTGACTTTC.

V gene TRBV20-1 combines with J gene TRBJ1-1, with D possibly TRBD1 on 5 matching bases. The CDR3 spans 15 residues. The V end lost 0 bases, the J end lost 4 bases, and 15 bases lay between the germline ends. Germline V gives CDR1 DFQATT, CDR2 SNEGSKA (reference sequence). This chain's CDR3 is CSARDRGQGVTEAFF. DNA of the CDR3: TGCAGTGCTAGAGATCGGGGCCAGGGAGTCACTGAAGCTTTCTTT.